The present entry profiles one T cell receptor beta chain with its context. As yet, its antigen is unknown. These data belong to a study of cytomegalovirus exposure and HLA in healthy donors. Study observations and caveats: Most TCR sequences showed up rarely, but some public TCRs showed up in many donors.

V trimming: 7 bases; J trimming: 1 base; junction bases outside the gene matches: 17. Germline CDR1 is MDHEN and CDR2 is SYDVKM. This CDR3 comprises 18 residues. Sequencing used immunoSEQ multiplex PCR; TCRdb keeps in-frame clones, though not all of them. Here the sample spans around 60,000 clones, about 91% being singletons. The rearrangement uses TRBV28 and TRBJ1-2; 8 bases agree with TRBD1. The sample comprised PBMCs. The clonotype was recovered from a woman between 18 and 29 years old in good health and CMV-seronegative. CDR3 DNA sequence: TGTGCCAGCAACCCGATCCCGGGACAGGTACCCATTAACTATGGCTACACCTTC. As protein: CASNPIPGQVPINYGYTF.